What follows are 29 T cell receptor beta chains derived from one specimen sequenced in a study of shared clonotypes between healthy human individuals. Sequencing used immunoSEQ multiplex PCR; TCRdb keeps in-frame clones, though not all of them. The table records some 510,000 clones, less than 85% of them present only once. The sample comprised PBMCs. Source of these receptors: a woman aged 40 to 50 in good health. Some clones in this sample may be carry-over from other donors' samples.

A word on this clone: Germline is not matched at one junction end, which may reflect a read error. The genes are TRBV7-3 and TRBJ2-7; 8 bases match TRBD1. Germline loops: CDR1 SGHTA, CDR2 FQGTGA. This CDR3 contains 15 residues. CDR3 sequence reads: CTSSLGSGQAYEQYF. The CDR3 nucleotides read TGTACCAGCAGCCTCGGCTCGGGACAGGCCTACGAGCAGTACTTC.

Note on this clone: This sequence may be a read error, since a much larger clone differs from it by one base. The V gene is TRBV6-4, the J gene TRBJ1-1; D gene ambiguous. CDR1 is MRHNA and CDR2 is SNTAGT in the germline V gene. V dropped 2 bases and J dropped 5 bases, with 6 bases sitting between them. The CDR3 runs to 12 residues. The CDR3 region has the DNA TGTGCCAGCAGTGACGGGAAAACTGAAGCTTTCTTT. Its protein product is CASSDGKTEAFF.

The sample holds a few counts of this clone. The J gene is TRBJ1-2, the V gene TRBV11-2; D remains unclear. CDR3 length equals 14 residues. Trimming left V 1 base short and J 8 bases short, with 14 bases between. Germline V lookup: CDR1 SGHAT, CDR2 FQNNGV. CDR3 DNA: TGTGCCAGCAGCTTAGGCCGTTGGGTTGGCGGCTACACCTTC. Translated: CASSLGRWVGGYTF.

This clone was seen more than once but under ten times. This chain connects TRBV5-1 to TRBJ2-1, with TRBD1 identical over 7 bases. Germline V gene sequence: CDR1 SGHRS, CDR2 YFSETQ. The CDR3 has 14 residues. Trimming cost V 4 bases and J 6 bases; bases outside gene matches: 7. CDR3 residues: CASSPGQVINEQFF. In DNA, the CDR3 is TGCGCCAGCAGCCCCGGACAGGTGATCAATGAGCAGTTCTTC.

The genes are TRBV6-5 and TRBJ1-2; D is unclear. CDR1 is MNHEY and CDR2 is SVGAGI in the germline V gene. This CDR3 is built from 13 residues. V gave up 6 bases and J gave up 5 bases, with 13 bases separating them. CDR3 protein: CASSRQAEYGYTF. The CDR3 DNA sequence: TGTGCCAGCAGCCGGCAAGCCGAGTATGGCTACACCTTC.

In this sample, this clone turned up once. The rearrangement links TRBV6-5 to TRBJ2-3; a possible D gene is TRBD2 (5 bases). Between the trimmed V and J ends, which lost 2 bases and 6 bases, there was a span of 6 bases. The CDR3 spans 12 residues. The germline V gene encodes CDR1 MNHEY and CDR2 SVGAGI. The CDR3, as DNA: TGTGCCAGCAGTTACGAGGGTGATACGCAGTATTTT. Translation: CASSYEGDTQYF.

The V and J genes are TRBV9 and TRBJ1-1, with D maybe TRBD1 (6 bases). The germline V gene encodes CDR1 SGDLS and CDR2 YYNGEE. Trimming left V 4 bases short and J 6 bases short, with 19 bases between. The CDR3 consists of 15 residues. The CDR3 DNA follows: TGTGCCAGCAGCATCCGGGACACCGAACACGCTGAAGCTTTCTTT. Translated, it gives CASSIRDTEHAEAFF.

The V call is TRBV6-5, the J call TRBJ1-4; no clear D gene. V shed 7 bases and J shed 3 bases, with 6 bases lying between them. This CDR3 has 12 residues. Germline CDR1 is MNHEY and CDR2 is SVGAGI. The CDR3 protein is CASKAANEKLFF. CDR3 bases: TGTGCCAGCAAGGCAGCTAATGAAAAACTGTTTTTT.

This clone was seen more than once but under ten times. CDR3 region: CATTPGTGANTGELFF. The CDR3 bases are TGTGCCACCACACCTGGGACAGGGGCGAACACCGGGGAGCTGTTTTTT. The rearrangement links TRBV9 to TRBJ2-2; 10 bases line up with TRBD1. The CDR3 is 16 amino acids. J lost 0 bases, V lost 9 bases, and 8 bases had no gene match. Germline values: CDR1 SGDLS, CDR2 YYNGEE.

In the case of this clone: The sample contains more than one DNA sequence encoding this CDR3. The chain employs TRBV2 and TRBJ2-7; D unclear. This CDR3 contains 12 residues. The germline V gene has CDR1 SNHLY and CDR2 FYNNEI. V was shortened by 5 bases and J by 3 bases, with 8 bases between the two germline ends. CDR3 DNA sequence: TGTGCCAGCAGTAGGCAGCTCTACGAGCAGTACTTC. Translated: CASSRQLYEQYF. The whole variable domain, filled in from reference TRBV2 and TRBJ2-7, reads EPEVTQTPSHQVTQMGQEVILRCVPISNHLYFYWYRQILGQKVEFLVSFYNNEISEKSEIFDDQFSVERPDGSNFTLKIRSTKLEDSAMYFCASSRQLYEQYFGPGTRLTVT.

V gene TRBV11-2 combines with J gene TRBJ2-3; possible D gene TRBD2, 6 bases. CDR1 is SGHAT and CDR2 is FQNNGV in the germline V gene. There are 14 residues in the CDR3. The V end was cut by 1 base, the J end by 4 bases, with 9 bases between. In nucleotides, the CDR3 is TGTGCCAGCAGCTTAGTCGGGAGCCCAGATACGCAGTATTTT. Amino acids: CASSLVGSPDTQYF.

This rearrangement joins TRBV11-3 to TRBJ2-1; D might be TRBD1 (6 bases). V lost 0 bases to trimming and J lost 9 bases, with 9 bases between them. The CDR3 covers 13 residues. Germline assignment: CDR1 SGHNT and CDR2 YENEEA. This chain's CDR3 is CASSLDGGSEQFF. The CDR3 DNA sequence: TGTGCCAGCAGCTTAGATGGGGGCAGTGAGCAGTTCTTC.

The chain joins TRBV7-2 to TRBJ2-5; 9 nucleotides line up with TRBD2. The CDR3 has 15 residues. The V segment lost 6 bases and the J segment 2 bases; nucleotides outside the gene matches: 7. Germline lookup yields CDR1 SGHTA and CDR2 FQGNSA. The CDR3 sequence: CASRRLAGEQETQYF. The CDR3 DNA is TGTGCCAGCAGGCGTTTAGCGGGAGAACAAGAGACCCAGTACTTC. The variable domain in full, completed from reference TRBV7-2 and TRBJ2-5, reads GAGVSQSPSNKVTEKGKDVELRCDPISGHTALYWYRQSLGQGLEFLIYFQGNSAPDKSGLPSDRFSAERTGGSVSTLTIQRTQQEDSAVYLCASRRLAGEQETQYFGPGTRLLVL.

The CDR3 bases are TGTGCCAGCAGTTTATCTTCCCTGGCTTTCGAGCAGTACTTC. Translation gives CASSLSSLAFEQYF. The chain recombines TRBV28 with TRBJ2-7; no reliable D call. The CDR3 runs 14 residues. Germline assignment: CDR1 MDHEN and CDR2 SYDVKM. Deletions cut 1 base from V and 6 bases from J, with 13 bases between.

The gene calls are TRBV19 and TRBJ2-7; 12 nucleotides agree with TRBD2. Trimming removed 0 bases from V and 4 bases from J; junction bases left unmatched: 1. Germline CDR1 reads LNHDA; CDR2 reads SQIVND (reference sequence). The CDR3 runs to 15 residues. In nucleotides, the CDR3 is TGTGCCAGTAGTATAGACGGGACTAGCGGGTACGAGCAGTACTTC. It is translated as CASSIDGTSGYEQYF.

The rearrangement links TRBV7-9 to TRBJ2-1; 8 bases align to TRBD2. J gave up 4 bases and V 0 bases, and 2 bases lay outside the gene matches. CDR3 length: 15 amino acids. CDR1 and CDR2 (germline): SEHNR, FQNEAQ (reference sequence). For the CDR3, the DNA is TGTGCCAGCAGCTTAGCGACTAGCGCTTACAATGAGCAGTTCTTC. It translates to CASSLATSAYNEQFF.

The CDR3 sequence: CAWSPGTHKTQYF. CDR3 sequence (DNA): TGTGCCTGGAGCCCCGGGACTCATAAGACCCAGTACTTC. The rearrangement uses TRBV30 and TRBJ2-5, with D tentatively TRBD2 (6 bases). Trimming stripped 3 bases from V and 6 bases from J, with 14 bases between. The CDR3 is made up of 13 amino acids. CDR1 GTSNPN and CDR2 SVGIG come from the germline V gene (reference sequence). Based on the CDR3 plus reference TRBV30 and TRBJ2-5, the full variable domain is SQTIHQWPATLVQPVGSPLSLECTVEGTSNPNLYWYRQAAGRGLQLLFYSVGIGQISSEVPQNLSASRPQDRQFILSSKKLLLSDSGFYLCAWSPGTHKTQYFGPGTRLLVL.

The chain combines TRBV4-2 with TRBJ2-1, with TRBD2 matching over 10 bases. Losses at the gene ends were 3 bases for V and 9 bases for J; bases not matched to a gene: 11. Germline lookup yields CDR1 LGHNA and CDR2 YNFKEQ. This CDR3 region has 16 residues. The CDR3 reads CASSQEVAGGGGEQFF. The CDR3 nucleotides are TGTGCCAGCAGCCAGGAAGTAGCGGGAGGAGGCGGTGAGCAGTTCTTC.

The chain couples TRBV11-2 to TRBJ1-2; 7 nucleotides agree with TRBD1. J lost 8 bases, V lost 5 bases, and 11 bases had no gene match. Germline-derived CDR1 and CDR2 are SGHAT and FQNNGV. The CDR3 consists of 14 residues. CDR3 sequence: CASSGTVNYGGYTF. DNA of the CDR3: TGTGCCAGCAGCGGGACAGTGAACTATGGAGGCTACACCTTC.

This rearrangement joins TRBV4-1 to TRBJ2-7, with a weak D call TRBD2 (7 bases). This CDR3 contains 13 residues. The germline V gene has CDR1 MGHRA and CDR2 YSYEKL. V lost 6 bases, J lost 6 bases, and 15 bases lay in between. For the CDR3, the DNA is TGCGCCAGCAGGGGGGGGCCCCTCGGCGAGCAGTACTTC. Translation gives CASRGGPLGEQYF.

This clone was recorded at least ten times. J is TRBJ1-2 and V is TRBV6-1; D not resolved. Germline CDR1 reads MNHNS; CDR2 reads SASEGT. There are 14 residues in the CDR3. Trimming left V 1 base short and J 6 bases short, with 12 bases between. The CDR3: CASSEGEGGNGYTF. CDR3 DNA sequence: TGTGCCAGCAGTGAAGGAGAGGGAGGTAATGGCTACACCTTC.

V and J are TRBV2 and TRBJ1-3; the D is unclear. CDR1 and CDR2 from the germline V gene are SNHLY and FYNNEI. The CDR3 is made up of 13 amino acids. Trimming stripped 11 bases from V and 3 bases from J, with 14 bases between. This CDR3 reads CALAERFGNTIYF. The CDR3 nucleotides read TGTGCCTTAGCAGAGAGGTTTGGAAACACCATATATTTT.

The chain couples TRBV29-1 to TRBJ2-5, with TRBD2 identical over 9 bases. TRBJ2-7 matches the DNA end more closely, so the J call is doubtful. Germline loops: CDR1 SQVTM, CDR2 ANQGSEA. The length of the CDR3 is 13 residues. CDR3 sequence (DNA): TGCAGCGGCGTGACTAGCGGATCCTACGAGCAGTACTTC. It is translated as CSGVTSGSYEQYF.

DNA of the CDR3: TGTGCCTGGAGTGGGCCCGGGGACACTGAAGCTTTCTTT. Translated, it gives CAWSGPGDTEAFF. The chain carries TRBV30 and TRBJ1-1; D is unclear. The CDR3 is 13 amino acids. V lost 1 base to trimming and J lost 3 bases, with 9 bases between them. The V gene's germline CDR1 is GTSNPN and CDR2 SVGIG (reference sequence).

The chain couples TRBV4-1 to TRBJ2-2; 7 nucleotides align to TRBD2. The CDR3 runs to 17 residues. Per germline, CDR1 MGHRA and CDR2 YSYEKL. J gave up 0 bases and V 3 bases, and 7 bases lay outside the gene matches. The CDR3 DNA sequence: TGCGCCAGCAGCCAGGGGGGAAGCGGGACGAACACCGGGGAGCTGTTTTTT. This encodes CASSQGGSGTNTGELFF.

This sequence joins TRBV28 and TRBJ1-5; the D is unclear. Germline V CDR1 and CDR2: MDHEN, SYDVKM. The CDR3 is 15 residues long. Deletions cut 7 bases from V and 1 base from J, with 14 bases between. The CDR3 DNA is TGTGCCAGCACCCCAGGAGGACCCAGCAATCAGCCCCAGCATTTT. Its translation: CASTPGGPSNQPQHF.

The chain is built from TRBV19 and TRBJ1-1; no clear D gene. Germline V gene data show CDR1 as LNHDA and CDR2 as SQIVND (reference sequence). V dropped 4 bases and J dropped 4 bases, with 13 bases sitting between them. CDR3 length: 14 residues. The CDR3 DNA follows: TGTGCCAGTAGTAGCGTTACCCGGAGCACTGAAGCTTTCTTT. Translated, it gives CASSSVTRSTEAFF.

The rearrangement uses TRBV6-1 and TRBJ1-2, with a tentative D call TRBD1 (6 bases). Germline V CDR1 and CDR2: MNHNS, SASEGT. This CDR3 has 14 residues. Trimming cost V 2 bases and J 8 bases, with 15 bases left between them. CDR3 protein: CASSERGRFEGYTF. The CDR3 DNA follows: TGTGCCAGCAGTGAACGGGGGCGCTTTGAGGGCTACACCTTC.

The rearrangement links TRBV18 to TRBJ2-5, with 9 positions matching TRBD2. V trimming: 5 bases; J trimming: 5 bases; junction bases outside the gene matches: 3. The CDR3 runs 13 residues. Germline loops: CDR1 KGHSH, CDR2 LQKENI. The CDR3 DNA sequence: TGTGCCAGCTCAACCGGACTAGCGGAGACCCAGTACTTC. This codes for CASSTGLAETQYF. The variable domain in full, with the rest retrieved from reference TRBV18 and TRBJ2-5, is NAGVMQNPRHLVRRRGQEARLRCSPMKGHSHVYWYRQLPEEGLKFMVYLQKENIIDESGMPKERFSAEFPKEGPSILRIQQVVRGDSAAYFCASSTGLAETQYFGPGTRLLVL.